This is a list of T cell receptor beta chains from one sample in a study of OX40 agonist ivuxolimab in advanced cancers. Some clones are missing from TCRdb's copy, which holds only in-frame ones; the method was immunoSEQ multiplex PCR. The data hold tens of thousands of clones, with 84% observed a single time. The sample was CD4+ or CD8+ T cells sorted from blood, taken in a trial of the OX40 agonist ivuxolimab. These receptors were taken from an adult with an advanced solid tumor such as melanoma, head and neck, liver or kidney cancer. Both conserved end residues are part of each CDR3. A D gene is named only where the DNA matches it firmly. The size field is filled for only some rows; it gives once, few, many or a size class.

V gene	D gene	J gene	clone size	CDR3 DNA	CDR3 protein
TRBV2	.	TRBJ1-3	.	TGTGCCAGCACGGATGGAAACACCATATATTTT	CASTDGNTIYF
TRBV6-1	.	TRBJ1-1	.	TGTGCCAGCAGTGTGCTGTTAAACACTGAAGCTTTCTTT	CASSVLLNTEAFF
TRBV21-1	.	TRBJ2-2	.	TGTGCCAGCAGCAAAGCCGCAAACGGGGTCACACTTACCGGGGAGCTGTTTTTT	CASSKAANGVTLTGELFF
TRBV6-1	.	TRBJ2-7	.	TGTGCCAGCGGCCGGGACACCGAATCCTACGAGCAGTACTTC	CASGRDTESYEQYF
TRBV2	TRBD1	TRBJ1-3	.	TGTGCCAGCAGCGGACAGGGGGTCGGAAACACCATATATTTT	CASSGQGVGNTIYF
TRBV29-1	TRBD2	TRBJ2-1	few	TGCAGCGTCCCGGGACTAGCGGGGGGGCTTTTCTACAATGAGCAGTTCTTC	CSVPGLAGGLFYNEQFF
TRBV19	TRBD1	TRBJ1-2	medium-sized	TGTGCCAGTAGCGACAGGGGGCCCTATGGCTACACCTTC	CASSDRGPYGYTF
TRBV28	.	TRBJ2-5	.	TGTGCCAGCAGACGGGACTGGGAAGAGACCCAGTACTTC	CASRRDWEETQYF
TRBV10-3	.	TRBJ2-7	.	TGTGCCATCGCAGGCAGGGGAGTATACGAGCAGTACTTC	CAIAGRGVYEQYF
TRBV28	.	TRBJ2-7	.	TGTGCCCATAAGGCCGCCGGGTATTACGAGCAGTACTTC	CAHKAAGYYEQYF
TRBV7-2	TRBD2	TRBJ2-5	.	TGTGCCAGCAGCTTAAGACTAGCGGGGGCTCTCCAAGAGACCCAGTACTTC	CASSLRLAGALQETQYF
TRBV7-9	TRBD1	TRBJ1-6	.	TGTGCCAGCAGCGTCGGACAGGGGAGGTCACCCCTCCACTTT	CASSVGQGRSPLHF
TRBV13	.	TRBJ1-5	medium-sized	TGTGCCAGCAGCTCAAACAGGGGCAATCAGCCCCAGCATTTT	CASSSNRGNQPQHF
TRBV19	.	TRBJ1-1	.	TGTGCCAGTAGTGTGGGTCGGATGGCTGAAGCTTTCTTT	CASSVGRMAEAFF
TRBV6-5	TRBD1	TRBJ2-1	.	TGTGCCAGCAGTTACACCCGGGACAGCTCCGGGCAGTTCTTC	CASSYTRDSSGQFF
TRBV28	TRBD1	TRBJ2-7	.	TGTGCCAGCAGTCCCTGGACAGGGGCCTACGAGCAGTACTTC	CASSPWTGAYEQYF
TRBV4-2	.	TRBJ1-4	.	TGTGCCAGCAGCCAAGATGCCGCAGCGGAATCCTATAATGAAAAACTGTTTTTT	CASSQDAAAESYNEKLFF
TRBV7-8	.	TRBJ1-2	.	TGTGCCAGCAGCCACCGGGACTGGAACTATGGCTACACCTTC	CASSHRDWNYGYTF
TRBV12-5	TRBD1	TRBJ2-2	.	TGTGCTAGTGGACAGGGGTTGTGGACCGGGGAGCTGTTTTTT	CASGQGLWTGELFF
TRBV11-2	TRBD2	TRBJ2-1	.	TGTGCCAGCAGCGGCACTAGCGGTCCCTACAATGAGCAGTTCTTC	CASSGTSGPYNEQFF
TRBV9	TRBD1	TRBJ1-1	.	TGTGCCAGCAGCGAAACCGGGACAGACCACACTGAAGCTTTCTTT	CASSETGTDHTEAFF
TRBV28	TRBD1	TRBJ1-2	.	TGTGCCAGCAGTGAGGACAGGGACAACTATGGCTACACCTTC	CASSEDRDNYGYTF
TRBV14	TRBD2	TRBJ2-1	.	TGTGCCAGCAGCCAAGGAGGTCCCGGGACTAGCGGGTTAAATGAGCAGTTCTTC	CASSQGGPGTSGLNEQFF
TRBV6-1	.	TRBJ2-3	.	TGTGCCAGCAGATGGGGGACTCGGACAGATACGCAGTATTTT	CASRWGTRTDTQYF
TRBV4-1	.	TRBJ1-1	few	TGCGCCAGCAGCACTCGGACAGAGAACACTGAAGCTTTCTTT	CASSTRTENTEAFF
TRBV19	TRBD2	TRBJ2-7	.	TGTGCGGCCCCCCAATCTATCTTCCCGCGTCCAGCGGGACCCTACGAGCAGTACTTC	CAAPQSIFPRPAGPYEQYF
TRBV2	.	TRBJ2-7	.	TGTGCCAGCATTTCCCTAGGGAACGAGCAGTACTTC	CASISLGNEQYF
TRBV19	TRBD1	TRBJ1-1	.	TGTGCCAGTAGGTTACAGGGGGCGGACACTGAAGCTTTCTTT	CASRLQGADTEAFF
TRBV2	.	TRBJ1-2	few	TGTGCCAGCAGTGAAGCGCTTCCAGGGAACTATGGCTACACCTTC	CASSEALPGNYGYTF
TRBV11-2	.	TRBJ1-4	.	TGTGCCAGCAGCTTAGGGCAGCAGAATGAAAAACTGTTTTTT	CASSLGQQNEKLFF
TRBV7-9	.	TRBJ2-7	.	TGTGCCAGCAGCTTAGCACAGTCGAGCTACGAGCAGTACTTC	CASSLAQSSYEQYF
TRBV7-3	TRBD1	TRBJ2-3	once	TGTGCCAGCAGCTCCGGGACAGGAATTCCAGATACGCAGTATTTT	CASSSGTGIPDTQYF
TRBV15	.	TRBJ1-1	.	TGTGCCACCAGCAGAGATCCCCGGTTGGACACTGAAGCTTTCTTT	CATSRDPRLDTEAFF